Sequencing of this T cell receptor (beta chain) was carried out in a study of identical twins. Trimming removed 3 bases at V and 7 bases at J, with 10 bases between. Germline values: CDR1 DFQATT, CDR2 SNEGSKA (reference sequence). This CDR3 has 12 residues. From the 5' RACE reads, TCRdb called clonotypes with MiXCR, one entry per CDR3 protein. The sample lists 460,000 or so distinct CDR3 sequences; 12% to 15% were seen once. Broader study findings: Conclusions relied on cross-sectional statistical analysis, not following the same donors. For out-of-frame beta sequences, excess twin sharing was weaker.

This clonotype was detected only a few times. The antigen is undetermined. Separately, the same data were catalogued under a study of yellow fever vaccine responses in identical twins. That paper notes: As reported, the vaccine T cell response of twins seemed partly convergent and partly personalized.

The specimen sequenced was CD4+ T cells sorted from blood. The receptor was isolated from a woman aged 18 to 35 in good health. The chain employs TRBV20-1 and TRBJ2-4, with a weak D call TRBD1 (6 bases). The CDR3 loop is CSASIQGNIQYF. The CDR3 coding sequence is TGCAGTGCTAGCATACAGGGCAACATTCAGTACTTC.